This is a list of T cell receptor beta chains from one sample in a study of T cell responses to AZD1222 COVID-19 vaccine. Sequencing was performed with immunoSEQ multiplex PCR; in TCRdb, only in-frame clones are kept and a portion is missing. This sample has 130,000 or so clones, with almost 95% found just once. The sequencing here drew on peripheral blood, taken on day 0 of AZD1222 vaccination. Every receptor here comes from an adult in good health. Both conserved end residues are part of each CDR3. Each record gives: clone size, D gene, V gene, J gene, CDR3 DNA, CDR3 protein. A D gene is named only where the DNA matches it firmly. Size values are once, few and many counts, or a class for expanded clones, and some rows have none.

.	TRBD1	TRBV2	TRBJ2-7	TGTGCCAGCAGTGAAAAGGCAGGGGGCGAGCAGTACTTC	CASSEKAGGEQYF
.	.	TRBV10-3	TRBJ2-1	TGTGCCATTGCCGGGAACCGCAATGAGCAGTTCTTC	CAIAGNRNEQFF
.	.	TRBV4-2	TRBJ2-1	TGTGCCAGCAGCCAAGATGGGACCCCTGGGGACAATGAGCAGTTCTTC	CASSQDGTPGDNEQFF
.	.	TRBV3-1/TRBV3-2	TRBJ1-5	TGTGCCAGCAGCCAGGGAGGACAGCCCCAGCATTTT	CASSQGGQPQHF
.	.	TRBV9	TRBJ2-2	TGTGCCAGCAGCGTAGGTGCCGGGCCGGACACCGGGGAGCTGTTTTTT	CASSVGAGPDTGELFF
.	.	TRBV5-1	TRBJ1-6	TGCGCCAGCAGCGCCTTGACAGGCTCCGATTCACCCCTCCACTTT	CASSALTGSDSPLHF
.	TRBD1	TRBV18	TRBJ1-2	TGTGCCAGCTCAAGCAGGGGGCAGAACTATGGCTACACCTTC	CASSSRGQNYGYTF
.	.	TRBV7-2	TRBJ2-3	TGTGCCAGCAGCCTACTGGATGTGGGTACGCAGTATTTT	CASSLLDVGTQYF
.	.	TRBV12-3/TRBV12-4	TRBJ1-2	TGTGCCAGCAGTTTAAGGCAGCTCTATGGCTACACCTTC	CASSLRQLYGYTF
once	.	TRBV19	TRBJ2-2	TGTGCCAGTACAACAGGGATTTGGACCGGGGAGCTGTTTTTT	CASTTGIWTGELFF
.	.	TRBV6-2/TRBV6-3	TRBJ2-6	TGTGCCAGCAGTTACTCAAGGCAGGGAGCGTCCTCTGGGGCCAACGTCCTGACTTTC	CASSYSRQGASSGANVLTF
.	.	TRBV19	TRBJ2-3	TGTGCCAGTAGTATCCGCAGCGTAAGCACAGATACGCAGTATTTT	CASSIRSVSTDTQYF
.	.	TRBV12-3/TRBV12-4	TRBJ1-2	TGTGCCAGCAGCTCCTCGACAAGCTGGCCCACCTTC	CASSSSTSWPTF
.	.	TRBV4-1	TRBJ1-2	TGCGCCAGCAGCCACGGACAGCGAGGGGCGAACTATGGCTACACCTTC	CASSHGQRGANYGYTF
.	.	TRBV6-2/TRBV6-3	TRBJ2-4	TGTGCCAGCAGCCACAACAGTTGGGACATTCAGTACTTC	CASSHNSWDIQYF
once	TRBD1	TRBV5-8	TRBJ1-3	TGTGCCAGCAGCTTGGGAACAGGGGAAGGAAACACCATATATTTT	CASSLGTGEGNTIYF
.	TRBD1	TRBV6-5	TRBJ1-4	TGTGCCAGCATGAACCAGGGGGCGGGTGAAAAACTGTTTTTT	CASMNQGAGEKLFF
.	.	TRBV5-8	TRBJ2-7	TGTGCCAGCAGCCCCGACCGACTCCGGAACTACGAGCAGTACTTC	CASSPDRLRNYEQYF
.	TRBD1	TRBV3-1/TRBV3-2	TRBJ2-1	TGTGCCAGCAGCCAAGGCAACAGGGGCGCCGGTCGCTCCTACAATGAGCAGTTCTTC	CASSQGNRGAGRSYNEQFF
.	TRBD1	TRBV18	TRBJ1-2	TGTGCCAGCTCACCGGGACAGGGGGTGGGCTACACCTTC	CASSPGQGVGYTF
.	.	TRBV3-1/TRBV3-2	TRBJ2-2	TGTGCCAGCAGCCAAGAGCCTGACGGAGTCCGGTTCGGGGAGCTGTTTTTT	CASSQEPDGVRFGELFF
.	.	TRBV6-5	TRBJ1-6	TGTGCCAGCAGGCGGGCAGGAGTTTATAATTCACCCCTCCACTTT	CASRRAGVYNSPLHF
.	.	TRBV5-4	TRBJ2-1	TGTGCCAGCAGCTACTTGGGGGGCAATGAGCAGTTCTTC	CASSYLGGNEQFF
.	.	TRBV7-9	TRBJ2-7	TGTGCCAGCACCCTGAGGGAGTACGAGCAGTACTTC	CASTLREYEQYF
.	.	TRBV7-2	TRBJ1-6	TGTGCCAGCAACCAAACACCCGCGAGGAATTCACCCCTCCACTTT	CASNQTPARNSPLHF
once	TRBD2	TRBV19	TRBJ2-1	TGTGCCAGTAGTACTAGCGGGAGGCGGGGCAATGAGCAGTTCTTC	CASSTSGRRGNEQFF
.	.	TRBV19	TRBJ1-1	TGTGCCAGTAGTATAAGCCTCCCGATTCGGTCTGAAGCTTTCTTT	CASSISLPIRSEAFF